These 16 T cell receptor beta chains share one sample of origin, sequenced in a study of shared T cell receptors in the human thymus (dated by TCRdb to the early 2020s). The receptor library was made with the immunoSEQ multiplex PCR assay. TCRdb stores this immuneACCESS table with in-frame sequences only. Part of the clones is absent; in the studies checked, under half of the shortfall reflects unresolved V genes, and no reason is known for the rest. A total of 450,000 to 650,000 clones appear in this sample, roughly 74% of them only once. 0.013% of the sample comes from the top ten. This sample was shared with a second study, whose subject was human thymus T cells.

Sequencing input: thymocytes. The receptors derive from a boy in the first two years of life with a congenital heart defect. Donor details come from another sample of the same person, matched by shared clones.

This clone was found once. The rearrangement links TRBV5-4 to TRBJ2-1, with D possibly TRBD1 on 6 matching bases. This CDR3 comprises 16 residues. Trimming took off 4 bases at V and 0 bases at J, with 14 bases between the two ends. Germline V gene lookup returns CDR1 SGHNT and CDR2 YYREEE (reference sequence). CDR3 protein: CASSPQGSSSYNEQFF. The CDR3, as DNA: TGTGCCAGCAGCCCACAGGGTTCGAGCTCCTACAATGAGCAGTTCTTC. Drawing the rest from reference TRBV5-4 and TRBJ2-1, the complete variable domain is ETGVTQSPTHLIKTRGQQVTLRCSSQSGHNTVSWYQQALGQGPQFIFQYYREEENGRGNFPPRFSGLQFPNYSSELNVNALELDDSALYLCASSPQGSSSYNEQFFGPGTRLTVL.

The chain combines TRBV7-8 with TRBJ2-7; 10 bases agree with TRBD2. The germline V gene encodes CDR1 SGHVS and CDR2 FQNEAQ. V was pared by 2 bases and J by 0 bases, with 7 bases of the junction left unmatched. CDR3 length: 17 amino acids. The CDR3 loop is CASSLLLAGFPSYEQYF. The CDR3, as DNA: TGTGCCAGCAGCTTACTACTAGCGGGATTCCCCTCCTACGAGCAGTACTTC.

The rearrangement links TRBV4-3 to TRBJ2-1; TRBD1 agrees at 8 bases. The CDR3 totals 15 residues. CDR1 LGHNA and CDR2 YSLEER come from the germline V gene. The V and J ends lost 1 base and 12 bases, in that order; junction bases with no gene match: 11. The CDR3: CASSQGRTGGEWQFF. The CDR3 coding sequence is TGCGCCAGCAGCCAAGGGCGAACAGGGGGTGAATGGCAGTTCTTC.

CDR3 DNA: TGCGCCAGCAGCCAAGTAACAGGGGCGAACTACAATGAGCAGTTCTTC. Translation: CASSQVTGANYNEQFF. The V call is TRBV4-3, the J call TRBJ2-1; 7 bases line up with TRBD1. The germline V gene encodes CDR1 LGHNA and CDR2 YSLEER. The CDR3 sequence is 16 residues long. J was trimmed by 3 bases and V by 1 base; bases with no gene match: 6.

This chain uses TRBV2 with TRBJ2-1; TRBD2 might be the D (6 bases). Germline CDR1 reads SNHLY; CDR2 reads FYNNEI. CDR3 length: 13 residues. With 6 bases removed from V and 6 bases from J, the gap between germline ends came to 12 bases. DNA of the CDR3: TGTGCCAGCAGCGTAAATAGCGGCAATGAGCAGTTCTTC. This encodes CASSVNSGNEQFF.

The chain uses TRBV5-1 and TRBJ1-1; 9 bases match TRBD1. The CDR3 extends over 14 amino acids. Unmatched junction bases numbered 8, after V lost 4 bases and J lost 7 bases. The germline CDR1 and CDR2 sequences are SGHRS and YFSETQ. The CDR3 nucleotides read TGCGCCAGCAGCGCGCGACAGGGGGAGGGTGAAGCTTTCTTT. It yields the protein CASSARQGEGEAFF.

The chain joins TRBV6-1 to TRBJ2-1; D possibly corresponds to TRBD2 (6 bases). Trimming removed 0 bases at V and 6 bases at J, with 15 bases between. Germline V gives CDR1 MNHNS, CDR2 SASEGT. The CDR3 is 16 residues long. CDR3 nucleotides: TGTGCCAGCAGTGAAGCTGGGTCGGAGGGATTCAATGAGCAGTTCTTC. This translates into CASSEAGSEGFNEQFF.

The chain couples TRBV2 to TRBJ2-7; D remains unclear. Trimming took off 3 bases at V and 3 bases at J, with 9 bases between the two ends. Germline V CDR1 and CDR2: SNHLY, FYNNEI. The CDR3 length is 13 residues. The DNA of the CDR3 is TGTGCCAGCAGTGACGTTGAGGTCTACGAGCAGTACTTC. Its translation: CASSDVEVYEQYF.

The gene calls are TRBV5-4 and TRBJ2-3, with 12 bases that match TRBD2. The CDR3 is made up of 18 amino acids. Germline CDR1 reads SGHNT; CDR2 reads YYREEE (reference sequence). With 0 bases clipped from V and 0 bases from J, the junction kept 5 bases outside the gene matches. The CDR3 loop reads CASSLVGTSGLSTDTQYF. In nucleotides, the CDR3 is TGTGCCAGCAGCTTGGTAGGGACTAGCGGGTTGAGCACAGATACGCAGTATTTT.

This clone was recorded a few times. This chain connects TRBV25-1 to TRBJ1-4, with D possibly TRBD1 on 6 matching bases. Germline CDR1 reads MGHDK; CDR2 reads SYGVNS. The V end lost 4 bases, the J end lost 7 bases, and 16 bases lay between the germline ends. This CDR3 region has 15 residues. The CDR3 DNA is TGTGCCAGCAGTGGCGAACAGGGATTTCGTGAAAAACTGTTTTTT. It encodes CASSGEQGFREKLFF.

This chain uses TRBV20-1 with TRBJ2-1; possible D gene TRBD1, 5 bases. The CDR3 covers 11 residues. V was trimmed by 6 bases and J by 6 bases, leaving 9 bases between them. Germline CDR1 and CDR2: DFQATT and SNEGSKA (reference sequence). The CDR3 bases are TGCAGTGCACTCGACAGCAATGAGCAGTTCTTC. Translating it yields CSALDSNEQFF.

This chain joins TRBV27 and TRBJ2-2; D call uncertain. Trimming stripped 6 bases from V and 1 base from J, with 3 bases between. Germline-derived CDR1 and CDR2 are MNHEY and SMNVEV (reference sequence). The CDR3 runs 12 residues. CDR3 sequence: CASSMNTGELFF. CDR3 nucleotide sequence: TGTGCCAGCAGCATGAACACCGGGGAGCTGTTTTTT.

The V call is TRBV11-2, the J call TRBJ2-5, with a weak D call TRBD2 (5 bases). V dropped 1 base and J dropped 2 bases, with 5 bases sitting between them. The CDR3 sequence is 13 residues long. Germline CDR1 is SGHAT and CDR2 is FQNNGV. The CDR3 protein is CASSLGEQETQYF. The CDR3 nucleotides read TGTGCCAGCAGCTTAGGGGAGCAAGAGACCCAGTACTTC.

V is TRBV7-3 and J is TRBJ2-5; 8 bases map to TRBD1. This CDR3 comprises 14 residues. J lost 5 bases, V lost 2 bases, and 4 bases had no gene match. Germline V gene lookup returns CDR1 SGHTA and CDR2 FQGTGA. CDR3 nucleotide sequence: TGTGCCAGCAGCTTACTCCCAGGGGGCGAGACCCAGTACTTC. Its translation is CASSLLPGGETQYF.

The chain links TRBV7-9 to TRBJ2-5, with 11 bases that match TRBD2. Germline V gene lookup returns CDR1 SEHNR and CDR2 FQNEAQ (reference sequence). V shed 4 bases and J 5 bases; nucleotides not matched to a gene: 3. The CDR3 has 14 amino acids. CDR3 sequence: CASSSLAGEETQYF. The DNA of the CDR3 is TGTGCCAGCAGCTCACTAGCGGGAGAGGAGACCCAGTACTTC.

This rearrangement joins TRBV25-1 to TRBJ1-5, with D hard to call. The CDR3 contains 17 residues. V lost 11 bases and J lost 0, with 23 bases in between. Germline lookup yields CDR1 MGHDK and CDR2 SYGVNS. Here the CDR3 DNA reads TGTGCCCCCCGAAATTATGCGACATTGAATAGCAATCAGCCCCAGCATTTT. It specifies CAPRNYATLNSNQPQHF.